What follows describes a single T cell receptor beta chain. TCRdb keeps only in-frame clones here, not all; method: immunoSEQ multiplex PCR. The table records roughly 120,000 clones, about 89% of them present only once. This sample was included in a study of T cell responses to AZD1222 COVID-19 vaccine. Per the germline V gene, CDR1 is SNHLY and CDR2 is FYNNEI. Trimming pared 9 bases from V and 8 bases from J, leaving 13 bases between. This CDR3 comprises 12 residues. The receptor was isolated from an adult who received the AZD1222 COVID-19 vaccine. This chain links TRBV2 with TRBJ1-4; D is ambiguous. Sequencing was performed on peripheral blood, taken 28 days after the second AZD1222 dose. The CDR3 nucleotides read TGTGCCAGTCACTACAGTGGGGAAAAACTGTTTTTT. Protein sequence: CASHYSGEKLFF.